This T cell receptor beta chain was sequenced during a study of T cell changes during pregnancy in multiple sclerosis. Only in-frame clones appear in the TCRdb table, and some are missing; sequencing was by immunoSEQ multiplex PCR. The table has about 98,000 clones, about 91% seen once. Germline V gene sequence: CDR1 SGHKS, CDR2 YYEKEE (reference sequence). With 4 bases clipped from V and 4 bases from J, the junction kept 6 bases outside the gene matches. The length of the CDR3 is 15 residues. This chain links TRBV5-5 with TRBJ1-4, with 8 bases that match TRBD1. The sample here was peripheral blood, taken after pregnancy. This clonotype was obtained from a female donor in good health, enrolled as a control in a pregnancy study. The CDR3, as DNA: TGTGCCAGCAGCGCGTACAGGGGGGTTAATGAAAAACTGTTTTTT. Translated: CASSAYRGVNEKLFF.